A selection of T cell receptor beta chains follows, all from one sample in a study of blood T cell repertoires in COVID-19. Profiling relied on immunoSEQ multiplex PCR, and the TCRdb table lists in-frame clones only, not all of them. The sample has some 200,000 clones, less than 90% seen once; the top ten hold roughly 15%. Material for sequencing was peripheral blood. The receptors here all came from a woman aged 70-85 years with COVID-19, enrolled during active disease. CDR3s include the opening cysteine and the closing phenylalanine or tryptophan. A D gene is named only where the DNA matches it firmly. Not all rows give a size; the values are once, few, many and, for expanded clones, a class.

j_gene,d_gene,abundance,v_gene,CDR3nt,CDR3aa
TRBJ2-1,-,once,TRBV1,TGCACCAGCAGCTTCCGGGACTTCCACTACAATGAGCAGTTCTTC,CTSSFRDFHYNEQFF
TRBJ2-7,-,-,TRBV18,TGTGCCAGCTCGCTTCAACAGAGCTCCTACGAGCAGTACTTC,CASSLQQSSYEQYF
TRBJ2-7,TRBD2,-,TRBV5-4,TGTGCCAGCAGCTCCGGGACTAGCTCCTACGAGCAGTACTTC,CASSSGTSSYEQYF
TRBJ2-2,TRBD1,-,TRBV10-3,TGTGCCATCAGCCGGGACAGGGAACAAAGGGACACCGGGGAGCTGTTTTTT,CAISRDREQRDTGELFF
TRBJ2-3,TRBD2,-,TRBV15,TGTGCCACCAGCAGAAGACCTTTTAAGGGACTAGCGGGGGGTGATACGCAGTATTTT,CATSRRPFKGLAGGDTQYF
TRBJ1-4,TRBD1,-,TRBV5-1,TGCGCCAGCAGCTTTGGGACAGGGGCCTTCAGGGGTGGTAATGAAAAACTGTTTTTT,CASSFGTGAFRGGNEKLFF
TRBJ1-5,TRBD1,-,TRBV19,TGTGCCAGTAGTTTACCCGGGACAGGGGTCGGTCAGCCCCAGCATTTT,CASSLPGTGVGQPQHF
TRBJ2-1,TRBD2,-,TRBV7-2,TGTGCCAGCAGCTTCAGCGGGGGGCGGTACAATGAGCAGTTCTTC,CASSFSGGRYNEQFF
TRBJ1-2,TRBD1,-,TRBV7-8,TGTGCCAGCAGCTTACGACAGGGTAACTATGGCTACACCTTC,CASSLRQGNYGYTF
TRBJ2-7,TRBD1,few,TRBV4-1,TGCGCCAGCAGCCAGGCCGGGACAGGGACCTACGAGCAGTACTTC,CASSQAGTGTYEQYF
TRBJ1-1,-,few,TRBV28,TGTGCCAGCAGTTATCAAGAACTTGAAGCTTTCTTT,CASSYQELEAFF
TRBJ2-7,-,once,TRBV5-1,TGCGCCAGCACTCCTGTAGGGAGCTCCTACGAGCAGTACTTC,CASTPVGSSYEQYF
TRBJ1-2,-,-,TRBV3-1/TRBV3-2,TGTGCCAGCAGCCCCCTAACAGGTATCGATGGCTACACCTTC,CASSPLTGIDGYTF
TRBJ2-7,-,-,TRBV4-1,TGCGCCAGCAGCCAGGGGCCGGAAGAGTACTACGAGCAGTACTTC,CASSQGPEEYYEQYF
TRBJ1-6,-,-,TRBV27,TGTGCCAGCAGTTTATTCCTTGATTCACCCCTCCACTTT,CASSLFLDSPLHF
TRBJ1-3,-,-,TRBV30,TGTGCCTGGAGTGAGGCAGTGAGGGACTCTGGAAACACCATATATTTT,CAWSEAVRDSGNTIYF
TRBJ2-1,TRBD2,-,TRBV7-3,TGTGCCAGCAGCTTAATAGCGGGGGGTTTAAATGAGCAGTTCTTC,CASSLIAGGLNEQFF
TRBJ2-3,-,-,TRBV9,TGTGCCAGCAGCGCCAGAATCACAGATACGCAGTATTTT,CASSARITDTQYF
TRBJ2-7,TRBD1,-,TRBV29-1,TGCAGCGCCACACAGGGGGCTGCCTCCTACGAGCAGTACTTC,CSATQGAASYEQYF
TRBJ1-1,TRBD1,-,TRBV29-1,TGCAGCGTTGAATGGCAGGGGGCTGGCACTGAAGCTTTCTTT,CSVEWQGAGTEAFF